This T cell receptor (beta chain) was identified during a study of radiotherapy plus CTLA-4 blockade in lung cancer. Whole-study results and caveats: Once radiotherapy plus ipilimumab had been given, TCR clones derived from tumor expanded in blood.

This clone was found a few times. Its antigen is undetermined. Profiled with immunoSEQ multiplex PCR; TCRdb holds only in-frame clones, not every one. The data show around 100,000 clones, with 60% to 75% seen just once and 2.8% held by the top ten. Patients with chemo-refractory metastatic non-small-cell lung cancer received focal radiation plus CTLA-4 blockade with ipilimumab. Sequencing was performed on peripheral blood, taken from a patient treated with radiotherapy plus ipilimumab. This sequence was found in a human donor with non-small cell lung cancer who had a partial response to radiotherapy plus ipilimumab. Some clones in this sample may be carry-over from other donors' samples.

The CDR3 sequence is CASSPSSGTGLRKLFF. For the CDR3, the DNA is TGTGCCAGCAGCCCCAGTTCCGGGACAGGGCTCAGAAAACTGTTTTTT. This sequence joins TRBV7-2 and TRBJ1-4; 9 bases are a match to TRBD1. Germline assignment: CDR1 SGHTA and CDR2 FQGNSA. Trimming removed 5 bases from V and 10 bases from J; junction bases left unmatched: 14. The CDR3 sequence is 16 residues long.